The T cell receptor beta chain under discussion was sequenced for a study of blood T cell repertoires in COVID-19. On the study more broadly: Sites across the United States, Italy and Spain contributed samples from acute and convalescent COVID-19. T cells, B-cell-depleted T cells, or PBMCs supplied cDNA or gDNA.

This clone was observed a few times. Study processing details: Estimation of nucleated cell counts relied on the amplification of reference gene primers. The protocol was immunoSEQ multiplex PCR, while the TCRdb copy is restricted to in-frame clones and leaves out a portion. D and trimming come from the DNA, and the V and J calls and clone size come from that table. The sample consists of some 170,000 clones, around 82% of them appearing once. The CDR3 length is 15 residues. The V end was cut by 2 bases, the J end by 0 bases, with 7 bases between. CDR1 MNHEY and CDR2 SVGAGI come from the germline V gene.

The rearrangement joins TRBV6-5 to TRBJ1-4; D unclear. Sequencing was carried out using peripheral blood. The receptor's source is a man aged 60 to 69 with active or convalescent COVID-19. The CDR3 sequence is CASSYDGATNEKLFF. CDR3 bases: TGTGCCAGCAGTTACGACGGAGCAACTAATGAAAAACTGTTTTTT.